The 24 T cell receptor beta chains listed next were all sequenced from one sample in a study of early T cells in non-severe SARS-CoV-2 infection. One entry per CDR3 protein results from TCRdb running MiXCR on the 5' RACE reads. The sample consists of some 50,000 distinct CDR3 sequences, roughly 5.3% of them appearing once. Sequences were obtained from whole blood. The receptor source for this set is an adult who was a healthcare worker with PCR-confirmed SARS-CoV-2 infection or an uninfected control (not recorded which).

This clonotype was recorded at least ten times. This chain joins TRBV11-2 and TRBJ2-5; 9 bases line up with TRBD2. This CDR3 has 16 amino acids. Germline values: CDR1 SGHAT, CDR2 FQNNGV. V dropped 1 base and J dropped 4; count of bases not matched to a gene: 7. The CDR3 nucleotides are TGTGCCAGCAGCTTAGTCCTAGGACTAGCGCTAGAGACCCAGTACTTC. Its protein is CASSLVLGLALETQYF.

This clonotype was counted ten times or more. The V call is TRBV20-1, the J call TRBJ2-7; TRBD1 matches 10 bases. V dropped 4 bases and J dropped 9; count of bases not matched to a gene: 15. Germline CDR1 and CDR2: DFQATT and SNEGSKA (reference sequence). This CDR3 is built from 15 residues. The CDR3 sequence: CSATHGGTGVSVQYF. The CDR3 DNA reads as TGCAGTGCTACCCATGGAGGGACAGGGGTTTCGGTGCAGTACTTC.

The sample holds many counts of this clonotype. The chain is built from TRBV6-5 and TRBJ1-1; maybe TRBD1 (6 bases). The CDR3 is 15 residues long. V lost 8 bases to trimming and J lost 0 bases, with 16 bases between them. Germline V gene lookup returns CDR1 MNHEY and CDR2 SVGAGI. The CDR3 sequence: CASGGQGPLNTEAFF. The CDR3 DNA reads TGTGCCAGCGGAGGGCAGGGGCCCTTGAACACTGAAGCTTTCTTT.

The chain carries TRBV4-1 and TRBJ2-1; D uncertain. Deletions cut 6 bases from V and 0 bases from J, with 15 bases between. The CDR3 totals 16 residues. The V gene's germline CDR1 is MGHRA and CDR2 YSYEKL. CDR3 region: CASRKGEVSSYNEQFF. The CDR3 coding sequence is TGCGCCAGCAGGAAGGGCGAGGTAAGCTCCTACAATGAGCAGTTCTTC.

This clonotype was seen ten or more times. The V gene is TRBV15, the J gene TRBJ2-3; D not certain. Germline CDR1 reads LNHNV; CDR2 reads YYDKDF (reference sequence). V lost 1 base and J 9 bases, leaving 11 bases between the germline ends. The CDR3 spans 13 residues. The CDR3 bases are TGTGCCACCAGCAGAGGAGGCGGTCCAACGCAGTATTTT. Amino acid sequence: CATSRGGGPTQYF.

This clonotype was seen more than once but under ten times. The V and J genes are TRBV11-2 and TRBJ2-1; TRBD2 aligns across 9 bases. CDR1 is SGHAT, CDR2 FQNNGV, per germline. V shed 5 bases, J shed 7 bases, and the junction held 12 bases outside the gene matches. There are 16 residues in the CDR3. CDR3 in amino acids: CASSPWAGGPQNEQFF. The CDR3 nucleotides read TGTGCCAGCAGCCCCTGGGCGGGGGGGCCTCAAAATGAGCAGTTCTTC.

This clonotype was seen many times. This chain links TRBV5-1 with TRBJ1-1; 10 bases line up with TRBD1. CDR1 is SGHRS, CDR2 YFSETQ, per germline. CDR3 length equals 15 residues. V was clipped by 0 bases and J by 5 bases; unmatched bases: 4. CDR3 in amino acids: CASSLAGQGGTEAFF. The CDR3 region has the DNA TGCGCCAGCAGCTTGGCTGGACAGGGGGGGACTGAAGCTTTCTTT.

The V and J genes are TRBV6-2 or TRBV6-3 and TRBJ1-2; 7 bases are shared with TRBD1. Per germline, CDR1 MNHEY and CDR2 SVGEGT. The CDR3 extends over 13 amino acids. V lost 6 bases to trimming and J lost 4 bases; unmatched junction nucleotides: 5. This chain's CDR3 is CASSRGQTYGYTF. Written as DNA, the CDR3 is TGTGCCAGCAGCCGGGGACAGACCTATGGCTACACCTTC.

Note on this clonotype: With a much larger clone just one base away, this may be a read error. The rearrangement links TRBV5-4 to TRBJ1-2; D not certain. Germline CDR1 SGHNT, CDR2 YYREEE (reference sequence). The CDR3 is 13 residues long. The DNA for the CDR3 is TGTGTCAGCAGCTCAACCTCTAACTATGGCTACACCTTC. It encodes CVSSSTSNYGYTF. The full variable domain, in which reference TRBV5-4 and TRBJ1-2 provide the parts outside the CDR3, is ETGVTQSPTHLIKTRGQQVTLRCSSQSGHNTVSWYQQALGQGPQFIFQYYREEENGRGNFPPRFSGLQFPNYSSELNVNALELDDSALYLCVSSSTSNYGYTFGSGTRLTVV.

In this sample, this clonotype turned up many times. J is TRBJ2-1 and V is TRBV6-4, with 9 bases lining up with TRBD2. V lost 0 bases to trimming and J lost 3 bases; unmatched junction nucleotides: 0. Germline V gene data show CDR1 as MRHNA and CDR2 as SNTAGT. The CDR3 has 15 residues. The CDR3 here is CASSDSRGGYNEQFF. DNA for the CDR3: TGTGCCAGCAGTGACTCGCGGGGGGGCTACAATGAGCAGTTCTTC.

The chain links TRBV6-6 to TRBJ2-1; D gene uncertain. Germline-derived CDR1 and CDR2 are MNHNY and SVGAGI (reference sequence). CDR3 size: 15 residues. With 5 bases removed from V and 2 bases from J, the gap between germline ends came to 13 bases. This chain's CDR3 is CASSQAGPTYNEQFF. Written as DNA, the CDR3 is TGTGCCAGCAGTCAGGCAGGTCCAACCTACAATGAGCAGTTCTTC.

This clonotype was observed at least ten times. V gene TRBV20-1 combines with J gene TRBJ2-1, with D possibly TRBD2 on 6 matching bases. In germline, CDR1 is DFQATT, CDR2 SNEGSKA (reference sequence). V was pared by 0 bases and J by 6 bases, with 21 bases between. The CDR3 sequence is 17 residues long. The CDR3 DNA sequence: TGCAGTGCTAGAGATGACTTGGCGGGACTGGGGATCAATGAGCAGTTCTTC. Its protein is CSARDDLAGLGINEQFF.

At least ten counts were recorded for this clonotype. V and J are TRBV6-4 and TRBJ2-2, with D possibly being TRBD1 (6 bases). This CDR3 region has 14 residues. Germline V gene data show CDR1 as MRHNA and CDR2 as SNTAGT. V lost 2 bases to trimming and J lost 2 bases, with 6 bases between them. The CDR3: CASSDGTNTGELFF. The CDR3 DNA reads TGTGCCAGCAGTGACGGGACAAACACCGGGGAGCTGTTTTTT.

The rearrangement links TRBV5-5 to TRBJ2-7; 8 bases map to TRBD1. Looked up from germline, CDR1 is SGHKS and CDR2 is YYEKEE (reference sequence). The CDR3 sequence is 14 residues long. V gave up 0 bases and J gave up 7 bases; unmatched junction bases: 6. Here the CDR3 reads CASSLARGRREQYF. The CDR3, as DNA: TGTGCCAGCAGCTTGGCCAGGGGGCGACGGGAGCAGTACTTC.

This clonotype occurred many times. The chain recombines TRBV7-2 with TRBJ2-5; 10 bases map to TRBD1. Germline V lookup: CDR1 SGHTA, CDR2 FQGNSA. This CDR3 is built from 16 residues. V lost 4 bases, J lost 4 bases, and 9 bases stayed unmatched. CDR3 sequence (DNA): TGTGCCAGCAGCTCCGGACAGGGGGGTCGAGTAGAGACCCAGTACTTC. Protein: CASSSGQGGRVETQYF.

At least ten counts were recorded for this clonotype. The chain's CDR3 is CATSDLRAGKETQYF. CDR3 in DNA: TGTGCCACCAGTGATTTGCGGGCAGGGAAAGAGACCCAGTACTTC. J is TRBJ2-5 and V is TRBV24-1; TRBD1 is a possible D gene (5 bases). This CDR3 is 15 amino acids long. In germline, CDR1 is KGHDR, CDR2 SFDVKD. With 0 bases removed from V and 3 bases from J, the gap between germline ends came to 10 bases.

In this sample, this clonotype turned up a few times. The chain carries TRBV20-1 and TRBJ1-5; D is uncertain. Germline CDR1 reads DFQATT; CDR2 reads SNEGSKA (reference sequence). This CDR3 is built from 12 residues. The V gene lost 5 bases and the J gene lost 3 bases, with 8 bases spanning the gap. The DNA of the CDR3 is TGCAGTGCTTCGAACCCCAATCAGCCCCAGCATTTT. This codes for CSASNPNQPQHF.

This clonotype was recorded many times. This rearrangement joins TRBV7-8 to TRBJ1-2, with 10 positions matching TRBD1. Trimming took 5 bases from V and 8 from J; bases not matched to a gene: 8. The CDR3 loop spans 14 amino acids. Germline-derived CDR1 and CDR2 are SGHVS and FQNEAQ. Here the CDR3 DNA reads TGTGCCAGCAGCCTTGGGACAGGGGAGTTCGGCTACACCTTC. Translated: CASSLGTGEFGYTF.

Ten or more counts support this clonotype. This chain uses TRBV10-2 with TRBJ1-1, with TRBD1 as a possible D gene (6 bases). In germline, CDR1 is WSHSY, CDR2 SAAADI. The ends were cut back, 6 bases at V and 1 base at J, with 9 bases in the middle. This CDR3 has 13 residues. CDR3: CASRETGNTEAFF. The CDR3 nucleotides are TGCGCCAGCAGAGAGACAGGGAACACTGAAGCTTTCTTT.

The V call is TRBV20-1, the J call TRBJ2-4; 7 bases are shared with TRBD1. The V and J ends lost 3 bases and 8 bases, in that order; junction bases with no gene match: 7. The CDR3 has 13 amino acids. Germline V gives CDR1 DFQATT, CDR2 SNEGSKA (reference sequence). Here the CDR3 reads CSARGTAVDIQYF. The CDR3 DNA sequence: TGCAGTGCTAGGGGGACAGCCGTGGACATTCAGTACTTC.

In this sample, this clonotype turned up many times. The V and J genes are TRBV7-2 and TRBJ2-3; TRBD2 matches 7 bases. Germline lookup yields CDR1 SGHTA and CDR2 FQGNSA. The CDR3 sequence is 18 residues long. J gave up 2 bases and V 3 bases, and 14 bases lay outside the gene matches. CDR3 region: CASSFSSQRTRPTDTQYF. The CDR3 DNA follows: TGTGCCAGCAGCTTTAGTTCGCAAAGGACTAGGCCCACAGATACGCAGTATTTT.

This clonotype was seen many times. This CDR3 reads CASSDRVRETQYF. The CDR3 DNA is TGTGCCAGCAGCGACAGGGTCCGTGAGACCCAGTACTTC. The rearrangement joins TRBV5-4 to TRBJ2-5; the match to TRBD1 covers 7 bases. Germline CDR1 and CDR2: SGHNT and YYREEE (reference sequence). J was trimmed by 5 bases and V by 4 bases; bases with no gene match: 5. The CDR3 sequence is 13 residues long.

This clonotype was recorded at least ten times. The CDR3 loop reads CASGTGAYNEQFF. CDR3 sequence (DNA): TGTGCCAGTGGGACAGGGGCGTACAATGAGCAGTTCTTC. The rearrangement joins TRBV6-5 to TRBJ2-1; 10 bases align to TRBD1. The germline gives CDR1 MNHEY, CDR2 SVGAGI. With V trimmed by 9 bases and J by 4 bases, 3 bases remained unmatched. This CDR3 is 13 amino acids long.

The gene calls are TRBV19 and TRBJ2-2, with 9 bases that match TRBD1. Trimming cost V 6 bases and J 6 bases; bases outside gene matches: 5. CDR1 and CDR2 (germline): LNHDA, SQIVND (reference sequence). This CDR3 region has 14 residues. CDR3 in amino acids: CASRPGQGPGELFF. DNA of the CDR3: TGTGCCAGTAGGCCGGGACAGGGTCCCGGGGAGCTGTTTTTT.